What follows describes a single T cell receptor beta chain. The table came from immunoSEQ multiplex PCR; TCRdb's copy has only in-frame clones and leaves some out. The sample contains under 550,000 clones, around 89% of which appear only once. Germline values: CDR1 SGHRS, CDR2 YFSETQ. Trimming left V 4 bases short and J 6 bases short, with 23 bases between. The CDR3 extends over 17 amino acids. The treatment denotes: some 20 received Ad26.COV2.S at low or high dose, single or two shots; a few received placebo; per-sample allocation not given. Sampling took place 63 days after the first vaccine or placebo injection. This record belongs to a study of Ad26.COV2.S vaccination and SARS-CoV-2 variants.

The chain combines TRBV5-1 with TRBJ2-1; weak D call: TRBD1 (6 bases). Source: peripheral blood, taken in a trial of Ad26.COV2.S vaccine versus placebo. The sequence was obtained from a person between 18 and 65 years old who received the Ad26.COV2.S COVID-19 vaccine or a placebo. The CDR3 bases are TGCGCCAGCAGCCTTCAGGGGAGCTCAGCCTTCCTCAATGAGCAGTTCTTC. This sequence encodes CASSLQGSSAFLNEQFF. The full variable domain, in which reference TRBV5-1 and TRBJ2-1 provide the parts outside the CDR3, is KAGVTQTPRYLIKTRGQQVTLSCSPISGHRSVSWYQQTPGQGLQFLFEYFSETQRNKGNFPGRFSGRQFSNSRSEMNVSTLELGDSALYLCASSLQGSSAFLNEQFFGPGTRLTVL.